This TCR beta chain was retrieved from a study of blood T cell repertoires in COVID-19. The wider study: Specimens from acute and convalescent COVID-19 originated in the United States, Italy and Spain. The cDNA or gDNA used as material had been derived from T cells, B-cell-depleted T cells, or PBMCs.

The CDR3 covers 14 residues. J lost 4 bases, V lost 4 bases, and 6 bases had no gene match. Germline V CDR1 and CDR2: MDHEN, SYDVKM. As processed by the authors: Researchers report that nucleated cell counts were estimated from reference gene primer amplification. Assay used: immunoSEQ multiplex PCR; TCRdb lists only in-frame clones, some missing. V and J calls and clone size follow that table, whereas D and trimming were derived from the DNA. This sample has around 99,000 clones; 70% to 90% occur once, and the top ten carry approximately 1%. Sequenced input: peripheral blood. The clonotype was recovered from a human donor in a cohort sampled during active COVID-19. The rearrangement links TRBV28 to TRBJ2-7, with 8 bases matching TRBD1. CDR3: CASSSGQAGYEQYF. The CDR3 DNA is TGTGCCAGCAGTTCGGGACAGGCGGGATACGAGCAGTACTTC.